This T cell receptor (beta chain) is from a study of T cell responses to AZD1222 COVID-19 vaccine. Overall study context: Second-dose recipients at about 4 or about 12 weeks were treated as one pooled group.

The table came from immunoSEQ multiplex PCR; TCRdb's copy has only in-frame clones and leaves some out. This sample has about 120,000 clones, with roughly 90% found just once. There are 11 residues in the CDR3. V shed 6 bases and J shed 6 bases, with 6 bases lying between them. The V gene's germline CDR1 is LNHDA and CDR2 SQIVND (reference sequence). General study findings and limits: Only a handful of AZD1222 recipients were seropositive at baseline. Clonal diversity was possibly underestimated, and the donors were mostly white British, with more females. Among vaccine-associated CD4 TCRs, coverage spanned spike, with dominance at 160-218 and 743-854.

Details on this clone: The antigen remains undetermined.

The specimen was peripheral blood, collected on day 0 of AZD1222 vaccination. This chain uses TRBV19 with TRBJ2-1; no reliable D call. The source is an adult in good health. CDR3 amino acids: CASRVGNEQFF. The DNA of the CDR3 is TGTGCCAGTAGAGTTGGCAATGAGCAGTTCTTC.